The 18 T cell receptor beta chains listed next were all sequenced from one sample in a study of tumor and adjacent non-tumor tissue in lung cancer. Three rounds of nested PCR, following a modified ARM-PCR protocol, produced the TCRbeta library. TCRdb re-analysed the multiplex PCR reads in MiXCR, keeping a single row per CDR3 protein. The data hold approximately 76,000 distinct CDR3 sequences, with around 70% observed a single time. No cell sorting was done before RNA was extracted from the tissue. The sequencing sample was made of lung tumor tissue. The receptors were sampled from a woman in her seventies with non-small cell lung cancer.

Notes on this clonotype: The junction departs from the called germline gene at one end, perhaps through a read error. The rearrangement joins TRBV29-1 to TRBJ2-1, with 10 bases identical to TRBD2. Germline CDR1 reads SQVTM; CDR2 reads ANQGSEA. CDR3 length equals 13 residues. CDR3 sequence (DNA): TGCAGCGTTAAGCGGGAGGGCTTGAATGAGCGGTTCTTC. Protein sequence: CSVKREGLNERFF.

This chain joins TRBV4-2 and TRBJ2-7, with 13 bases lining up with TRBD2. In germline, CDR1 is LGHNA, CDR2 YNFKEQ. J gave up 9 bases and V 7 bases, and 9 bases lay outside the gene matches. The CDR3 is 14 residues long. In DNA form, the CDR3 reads TGTGCCAGCATACGGACTAGCGGGGGAATGGTGCAGTACTTC. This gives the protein CASIRTSGGMVQYF.

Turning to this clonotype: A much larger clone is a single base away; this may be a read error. CDR3 protein: CASSLTGGPKTEAFF. The CDR3 coding sequence is TGCGCCAGCAGCCTGACAGGGGGTCCGAAGACTGAAGCTTTCTTT. The chain combines TRBV5-1 with TRBJ1-1; 9 positions agree with TRBD1. J was trimmed by 5 bases and V by 4 bases; bases with no gene match: 9. Looked up from germline, CDR1 is SGHRS and CDR2 is YFSETQ. This CDR3 region has 15 residues.

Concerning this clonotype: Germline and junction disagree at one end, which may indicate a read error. CDR3 residues: CTGASYNEQFF. The CDR3 bases are TGTACCGGGGCTAGCTACAATGAGCAGTTCTTC. The chain combines TRBV29-1 with TRBJ2-1; tentatively, D is TRBD1 or TRBD2 (5 bases each). This CDR3 is built from 11 residues. Germline loops: CDR1 SQVTM, CDR2 ANQGSEA.

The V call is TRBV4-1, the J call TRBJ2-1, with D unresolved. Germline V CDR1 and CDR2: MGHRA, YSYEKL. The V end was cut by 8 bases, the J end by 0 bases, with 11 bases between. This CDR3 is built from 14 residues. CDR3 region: CASQGQSSYNEQFF. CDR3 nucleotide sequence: TGCGCCAGCCAAGGTCAGAGCTCCTACAATGAGCAGTTCTTC.

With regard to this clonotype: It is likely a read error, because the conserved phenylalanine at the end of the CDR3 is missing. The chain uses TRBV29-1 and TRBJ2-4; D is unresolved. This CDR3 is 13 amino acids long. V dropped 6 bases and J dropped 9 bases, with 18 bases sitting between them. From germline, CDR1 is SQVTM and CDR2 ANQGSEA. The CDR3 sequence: CSVTWPPDSIQYS. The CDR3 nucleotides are TGCAGCGTCACATGGCCCCCCGATAGCATTCAGTACTCT.

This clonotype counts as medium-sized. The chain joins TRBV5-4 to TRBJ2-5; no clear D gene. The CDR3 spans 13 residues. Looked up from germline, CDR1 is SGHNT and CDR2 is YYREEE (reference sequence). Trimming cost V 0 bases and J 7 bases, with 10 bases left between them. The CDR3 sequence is CASSLGQDGTQYF. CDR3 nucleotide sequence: TGTGCCAGCAGCTTGGGTCAGGACGGGACCCAGTACTTC. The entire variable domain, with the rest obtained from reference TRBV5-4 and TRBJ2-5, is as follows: ETGVTQSPTHLIKTRGQQVTLRCSSQSGHNTVSWYQQALGQGPQFIFQYYREEENGRGNFPPRFSGLQFPNYSSELNVNALELDDSALYLCASSLGQDGTQYFGPGTRLLVL.

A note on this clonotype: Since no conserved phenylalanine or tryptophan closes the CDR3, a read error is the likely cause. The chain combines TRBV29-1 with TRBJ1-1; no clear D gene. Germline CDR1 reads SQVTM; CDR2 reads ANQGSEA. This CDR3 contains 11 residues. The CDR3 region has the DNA TGCAGTGGCGGGCGCGACACTGAAGCTTTCGTT. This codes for CSGGRDTEAFV.

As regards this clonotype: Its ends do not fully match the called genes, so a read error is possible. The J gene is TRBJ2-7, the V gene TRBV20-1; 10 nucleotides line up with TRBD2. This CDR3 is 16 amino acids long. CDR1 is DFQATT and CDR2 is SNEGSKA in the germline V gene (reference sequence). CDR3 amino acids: CSASSGLAEGKGEQHF. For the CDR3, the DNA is TGCAGTGCTAGTTCCGGACTAGCGGAGGGTAAGGGCGAGCAGCACTTC.

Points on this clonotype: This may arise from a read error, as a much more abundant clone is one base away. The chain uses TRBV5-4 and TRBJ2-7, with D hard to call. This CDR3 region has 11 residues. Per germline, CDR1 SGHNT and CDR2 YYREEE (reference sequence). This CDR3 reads CASSYSHEQYF. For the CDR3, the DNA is TGTGCCAGCAGCTACTCCCACGAGCAGTACTTC.

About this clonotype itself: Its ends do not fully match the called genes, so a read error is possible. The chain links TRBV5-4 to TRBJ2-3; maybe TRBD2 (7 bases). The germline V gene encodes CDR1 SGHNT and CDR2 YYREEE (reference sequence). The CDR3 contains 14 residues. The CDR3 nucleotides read TGTGACAGCAGCGTCAAGGAGGGGGGGGATACGCAGTATTTT. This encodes CDSSVKEGGDTQYF.

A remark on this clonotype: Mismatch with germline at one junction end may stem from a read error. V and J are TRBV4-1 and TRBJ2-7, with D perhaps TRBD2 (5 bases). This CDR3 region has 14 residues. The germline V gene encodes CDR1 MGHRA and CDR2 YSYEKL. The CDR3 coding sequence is TGCGCCAGAAGCCAAATAGCCGGGATCAACAAGCAGTACTTC. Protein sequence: CARSQIAGINKQYF.

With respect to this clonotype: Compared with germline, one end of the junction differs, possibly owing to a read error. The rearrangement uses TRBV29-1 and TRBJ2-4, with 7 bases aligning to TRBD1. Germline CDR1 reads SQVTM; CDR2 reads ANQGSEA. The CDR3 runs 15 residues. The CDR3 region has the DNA TGCAGCGTGACTGGCGACAGGGTTGCCAAAAACATGCAGTACTTC. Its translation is CSVTGDRVAKNMQYF. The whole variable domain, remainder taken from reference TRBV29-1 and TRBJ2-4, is SAVISQKPSRDICQRGTSLTIQCQVDSQVTMMFWYRQQPGQSLTLIATANQGSEATYESGFVIDKFPISRPNLTFSTLTVSNMSPEDSSIYLCSVTGDRVAKNMQYFGAGTRLSVL.

CDR3: CATSDLMVSGGKETQYF. CDR3 bases: TGTGCCACCAGTGATTTGATGGTTAGCGGCGGAAAAGAGACCCAGTACTTC. V usage is TRBV24-1 and J usage is TRBJ2-5, with TRBD2 as a possible D gene (6 bases). CDR1 is KGHDR, CDR2 SFDVKD, per germline. The CDR3 sequence is 17 residues long. The V and J ends lost 0 bases and 3 bases respectively, with 16 bases between them.

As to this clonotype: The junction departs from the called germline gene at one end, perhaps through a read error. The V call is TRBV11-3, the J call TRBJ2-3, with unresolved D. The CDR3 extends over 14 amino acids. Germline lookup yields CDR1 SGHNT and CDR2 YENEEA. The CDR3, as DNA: TGTGCCAGCAGTTTAGTTGCTTCTCCAGATACACAGTATTTT. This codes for CASSLVASPDTQYF.

The CDR3 coding sequence is TGTGCCAGCAGTTTAAGGCAAGGGGCGTACGTGGAGACCCAGTACTTC. Translated: CASSLRQGAYVETQYF. This chain uses TRBV12-3 or TRBV12-4 with TRBJ2-5; weak D call: TRBD1 (5 bases). CDR3 length: 16 residues. Deletions cut 2 bases from V and 5 bases from J, with 18 bases between.

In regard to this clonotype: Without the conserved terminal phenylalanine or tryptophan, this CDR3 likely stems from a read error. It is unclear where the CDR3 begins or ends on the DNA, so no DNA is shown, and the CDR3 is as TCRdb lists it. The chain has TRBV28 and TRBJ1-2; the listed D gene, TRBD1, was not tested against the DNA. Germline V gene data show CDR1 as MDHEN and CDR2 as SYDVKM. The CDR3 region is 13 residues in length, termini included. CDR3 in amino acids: CASSSDRAGYGYL.

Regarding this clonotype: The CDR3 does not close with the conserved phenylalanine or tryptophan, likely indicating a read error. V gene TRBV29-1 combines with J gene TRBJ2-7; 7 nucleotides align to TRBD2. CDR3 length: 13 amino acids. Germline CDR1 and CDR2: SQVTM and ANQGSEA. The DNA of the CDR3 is TGCAGCGTAGCCGGGACTAATACCTACGAACAGTACTTA. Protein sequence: CSVAGTNTYEQYL.